Shown below are 16 T cell receptor beta chains from a single sample sequenced in a study of identical twins. TCRdb ran MiXCR on the 5' RACE reads and lists one entry per CDR3 protein. The repertoire holds around 1.7 million distinct CDR3 sequences, with about 31% as singletons. Sequencing was done on a sample of cord blood. The source of these receptors is a newborn girl in good health.

This clonotype has just a few counts. J is TRBJ2-4 and V is TRBV7-2; D gene unclear. Germline V gene data show CDR1 as SGHTA and CDR2 as FQGNSA. V was trimmed by 5 bases and J by 0 bases, leaving 17 bases between them. The CDR3 spans 17 residues. The CDR3: CASSAVWGTLAKNIQYF. DNA for the CDR3: TGTGCCAGCAGCGCGGTTTGGGGTACTTTAGCCAAAAACATTCAGTACTTC.

Only a few counts were recorded for this clonotype. The chain employs TRBV12-3 or TRBV12-4 and TRBJ1-2; the match to TRBD1 covers 10 bases. Trimming at V came to 2 bases and at J to 1 base, leaving 10 bases not matched to a gene. The CDR3 totals 18 residues. CDR3 region: CASSLLAAGTGVNYGYTF. CDR3 nucleotides: TGTGCCAGCAGTTTACTCGCCGCCGGGACAGGGGTTAACTATGGCTACACCTTC.

Note on this clonotype: Mismatch with germline at one junction end may stem from a read error. J is TRBJ2-3 and V is TRBV11-2; D not certain. This CDR3 comprises 11 residues. Germline assignment: CDR1 SGHAT and CDR2 FQNNGV. The CDR3, as DNA: TGTGCCTGCAGCGCCCGAGATACGCAGTATTTT. Protein sequence: CACSARDTQYF.

V gene TRBV12-3 or TRBV12-4 combines with J gene TRBJ2-4; D not certain. This CDR3 contains 16 residues. Trimming took off 0 bases at V and 0 bases at J, with 9 bases between the two ends. The CDR3, as DNA: TGTGCCAGCAGTTTAGCGGCGGCCAGAGCCAAAAACATTCAGTACTTC. Amino acids: CASSLAAARAKNIQYF.

This clonotype has ten or more counts. V usage is TRBV29-1 and J usage is TRBJ2-7; possibly TRBD1 for D (5 bases). V was pared by 5 bases and J by 0 bases, with 8 bases between. The CDR3 loop spans 12 amino acids. Germline CDR1 reads SQVTM; CDR2 reads ANQGSEA. The CDR3 sequence is CSVLQDSYEQYF. The CDR3 nucleotides read TGCAGCGTTTTACAGGACTCCTACGAGCAGTACTTC.

This clonotype was recorded once. This chain uses TRBV20-1 with TRBJ1-2; no reliable D call. The V and J ends lost 8 bases and 2 bases respectively, with 15 bases between them. Germline-derived CDR1 and CDR2 are DFQATT and SNEGSKA (reference sequence). The CDR3 runs 13 residues. CDR3 nucleotide sequence: TGCAGTCTTCCCAGAGCCCCCAACTATGGCTACACCTTC. Amino acids: CSLPRAPNYGYTF.

This clonotype has ten or more counts. This chain connects TRBV5-1 to TRBJ1-4; no firm D call. The germline CDR1 and CDR2 sequences are SGHRS and YFSETQ. The CDR3 has 16 residues. With 0 bases removed from V and 0 bases from J, the gap between germline ends came to 9 bases. The DNA of the CDR3 is TGCGCCAGCAGCTTGGGGCAGACGGCAACTAATGAAAAACTGTTTTTT. Its translation is CASSLGQTATNEKLFF. The variable domain in full, with the rest retrieved from reference TRBV5-1 and TRBJ1-4, is KAGVTQTPRYLIKTRGQQVTLSCSPISGHRSVSWYQQTPGQGLQFLFEYFSETQRNKGNFPGRFSGRQFSNSRSEMNVSTLELGDSALYLCASSLGQTATNEKLFFGSGTQLSVL.

In its sample, this clonotype was seen a few times. The V call is TRBV6-6, the J call TRBJ2-3; 15 bases align to TRBD2. Germline CDR1 is MNHNY and CDR2 is SVGAGI (reference sequence). V was clipped by 7 bases and J by 6 bases; unmatched bases: 5. CDR3 length: 15 amino acids. The CDR3, as DNA: TGTGCCAGCACCGGACTAGCGGGGGGGCCGGATACGCAGTATTTT. Amino acid sequence: CASTGLAGGPDTQYF.

This clonotype was seen more than once but under ten times. V and J are TRBV7-6 and TRBJ1-5; D unresolved. Germline V CDR1 and CDR2: SGHVS, FNYEAQ. The CDR3 sequence is 13 residues long. Trimming stripped 4 bases from V and 5 bases from J, with 9 bases between. CDR3 coding DNA: TGTGCCAGCAGCTCGAACAGCTATCAGCCCCAGCATTTT. Residues: CASSSNSYQPQHF. The full variable domain, completed using reference TRBV7-6 and TRBJ1-5, is GAGVSQSPRYKVTKRGQDVALRCDPISGHVSLYWYRQALGQGPEFLTYFNYEAQQDKSGLPNDRFSAERPEGSISTLTIQRTEQRDSAMYRCASSSNSYQPQHFGDGTRLSIL.

V usage is TRBV27 and J usage is TRBJ2-7; 9 bases align to TRBD1. V lost 6 bases and J lost 2; bases outside the gene matches: 8. CDR3 size: 15 residues. Per germline, CDR1 MNHEY and CDR2 SMNVEV (reference sequence). In DNA, the CDR3 is TGTGCCAGCAGCCCTATGGGACAGGGAACCTACGAGCAGTACTTC. This encodes CASSPMGQGTYEQYF.

The chain uses TRBV2 and TRBJ1-2; the D is unclear. Germline CDR1 reads SNHLY; CDR2 reads FYNNEI. The CDR3 contains 15 residues. Trimming stripped 7 bases from V and 4 bases from J, with 19 bases between. CDR3 nucleotides: TGTGCCAGCAAGGATTCACTATTGATAGCCTATGGCTACACCTTC. The encoded protein is CASKDSLLIAYGYTF.

This sequence joins TRBV2 and TRBJ2-2; TRBD2 aligns across 8 bases. Per germline, CDR1 SNHLY and CDR2 FYNNEI. This CDR3 contains 13 residues. Unmatched junction bases numbered 6, after V lost 8 bases and J lost 7 bases. CDR3 amino acids: CASLGLAIGELFF. The DNA of the CDR3 is TGTGCCAGCCTAGGACTAGCAATCGGGGAGCTGTTTTTT.

The chain couples TRBV6-5 to TRBJ2-5; 7 bases are shared with TRBD2. V was clipped by 1 base and J by 11 bases; unmatched bases: 16. CDR1 and CDR2 (germline): MNHEY, SVGAGI. CDR3 length equals 16 residues. Here the CDR3 reads CASSYFGLREIYKQYF. In nucleotides, the CDR3 is TGTGCCAGCAGTTACTTCGGTCTGCGGGAGATCTACAAGCAGTACTTC.

This clonotype occurred a few times. This sequence joins TRBV6-6 and TRBJ1-2; 8 bases map to TRBD1. The CDR3 contains 13 residues. Germline V gene lookup returns CDR1 MNHNY and CDR2 SVGAGI (reference sequence). V shed 6 bases and J 7 bases; nucleotides not matched to a gene: 7. The CDR3 here is CASSFAQGAGYTF. The DNA for the CDR3 is TGTGCCAGCAGCTTTGCTCAGGGGGCTGGCTACACCTTC.

With respect to this clonotype: Mismatch with germline at one junction end may stem from a read error. The chain joins TRBV11-2 to TRBJ2-1, with a weak D call TRBD2 (6 bases). This CDR3 region has 16 residues. The germline gives CDR1 SGHAT, CDR2 FQNNGV. The chain's CDR3 is CASGLSGVSSYNEQFF. CDR3 coding DNA: TGTGCCAGCGGCTTGTCGGGGGTAAGCTCCTACAATGAGCAGTTCTTC.

In its sample, this clonotype was seen a few times. The DNA of the CDR3 is TGCAGTGCTAGAGATCAGATGGCACTTCCTGCCTACGAGCAGTACTTC. It specifies CSARDQMALPAYEQYF. The rearrangement uses TRBV20-1 and TRBJ2-7; D unclear. Trimming stripped 0 bases from V and 2 bases from J, with 17 bases between. Germline assignment: CDR1 DFQATT and CDR2 SNEGSKA (reference sequence). The CDR3 is 16 residues long.